These 4 T cell receptor beta chains share one sample of origin, sequenced in a study of PD-1 blockade in mismatch repair-deficient tumors. The repertoire was sequenced with immunoSEQ multiplex PCR; TCRdb's copy has only in-frame clones and lacks some. In the table there are 85,000 to 130,000 clones, roughly four fifths of which are singletons. The sequencing used peripheral blood, collected 35 to 37 weeks after starting pembrolizumab. All receptors derive from an adult with mismatch repair-deficient cancer.

The V call is TRBV5-1, the J call TRBJ2-7, with TRBD1 as a possible D gene (6 bases). Germline CDR1 and CDR2: SGHRS and YFSETQ. The CDR3 length is 14 residues. The V and J ends lost 3 bases and 3 bases respectively, with 13 bases between them. Written as DNA, the CDR3 is TGCGCCAGCAGCTCCGGGACAAGTCTCTACGAGCAGTACTTC. Amino acids: CASSSGTSLYEQYF.

This chain connects TRBV6-1 to TRBJ1-2, with TRBD1 matching 10 bases. Germline loops: CDR1 MNHNS, CDR2 SASEGT. Trimming took 10 bases from V and 4 from J; bases not matched to a gene: 12. The CDR3 consists of 15 residues. The CDR3 reads CAINPGQGPFYGYTF. CDR3 bases: TGTGCCATAAATCCGGGACAGGGGCCGTTCTATGGCTACACCTTC.

This clone was seen once. This chain joins TRBV7-2 and TRBJ2-3; D not certain. Germline CDR1 SGHTA, CDR2 FQGNSA. The CDR3 sequence is 15 residues long. V was cut by 1 base and J by 8 bases, with 16 bases left in between. CDR3 protein: CASSLGRGPESTQYF. CDR3 in DNA: TGTGCCAGCAGCTTAGGTCGAGGCCCTGAGAGTACGCAGTATTTT.

The CDR3 spells CASSSTRTGFSYGYTF. The DNA for the CDR3 is TGTGCCAGCTCCTCTACCCGGACAGGGTTCAGCTATGGCTACACCTTC. The chain joins TRBV27 to TRBJ1-2, with 8 bases fitting TRBD1. The V segment lost 8 bases and the J segment 4 bases; nucleotides outside the gene matches: 15. The germline V gene encodes CDR1 MNHEY and CDR2 SMNVEV (reference sequence). The CDR3 runs to 16 residues.